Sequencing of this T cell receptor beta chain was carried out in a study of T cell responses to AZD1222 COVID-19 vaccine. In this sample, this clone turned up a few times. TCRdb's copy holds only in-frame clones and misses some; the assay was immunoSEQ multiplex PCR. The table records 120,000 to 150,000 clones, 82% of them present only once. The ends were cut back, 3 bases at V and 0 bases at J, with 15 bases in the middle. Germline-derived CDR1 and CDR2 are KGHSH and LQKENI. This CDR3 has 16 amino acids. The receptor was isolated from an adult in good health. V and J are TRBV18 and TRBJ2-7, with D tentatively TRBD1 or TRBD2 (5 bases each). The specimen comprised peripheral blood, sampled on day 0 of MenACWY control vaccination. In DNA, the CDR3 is TGTGCCAGCTCACCCCCCGGGACCGGCAGCTCCTACGAGCAGTACTTC. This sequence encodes CASSPPGTGSSYEQYF. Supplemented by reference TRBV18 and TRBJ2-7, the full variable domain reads NAGVMQNPRHLVRRRGQEARLRCSPMKGHSHVYWYRQLPEEGLKFMVYLQKENIIDESGMPKERFSAEFPKEGPSILRIQQVVRGDSAAYFCASSPPGTGSSYEQYFGPGTRLTVT.